This TCR beta chain was identified in a study of T-cell reconstitution after alpha-beta-depleted transplantation in children. This CDR3 region has 13 residues. The germline CDR1 and CDR2 sequences are DFQATT and SNEGSKA (reference sequence). This clonotype was observed a handful of times. A read error may produce the germline difference seen at one junction end. Using unique molecular identifiers, the investigators prepared the TCRbeta library. One entry per CDR3 protein results from TCRdb running MiXCR on the PCR reads. The table includes roughly 420,000 distinct CDR3 sequences, 15% to 20% detected once.

The sequence was obtained from a boy less than two years old who had a stem cell transplant for Wiskott-Aldrich syndrome, so the T cells may come from the graft donor. The starting material was PBMCs, mostly from graft donor cells, obtained 360 days after TCRalphabeta/CD19-depleted stem cell transplant. V and J are TRBV20-1 and TRBJ2-1, with D unresolved. Here the CDR3 DNA reads TGCAGTGCTAGAGATTCGGATGCTATGACCACGCTCTTC. The encoded protein is CSARDSDAMTTLF.